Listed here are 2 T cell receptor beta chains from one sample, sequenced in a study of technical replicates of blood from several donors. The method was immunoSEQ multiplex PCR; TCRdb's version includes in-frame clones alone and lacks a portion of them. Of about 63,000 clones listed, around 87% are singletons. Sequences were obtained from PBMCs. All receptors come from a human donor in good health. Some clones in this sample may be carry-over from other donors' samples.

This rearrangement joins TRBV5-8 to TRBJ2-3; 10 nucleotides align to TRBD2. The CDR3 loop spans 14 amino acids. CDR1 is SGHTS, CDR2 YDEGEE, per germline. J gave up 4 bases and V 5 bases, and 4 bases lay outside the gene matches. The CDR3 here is CASRVAGGPDTQYF. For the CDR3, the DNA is TGTGCCAGCAGAGTAGCGGGGGGCCCAGATACGCAGTATTTT.

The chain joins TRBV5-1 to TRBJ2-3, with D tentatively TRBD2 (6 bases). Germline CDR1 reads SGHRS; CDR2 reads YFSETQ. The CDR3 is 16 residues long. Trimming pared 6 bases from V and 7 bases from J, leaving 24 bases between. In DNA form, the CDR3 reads TGCGCCAGCAACCGACGGGGGTCCGATGGAGGGTATACGCAGTATTTT. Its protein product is CASNRRGSDGGYTQYF. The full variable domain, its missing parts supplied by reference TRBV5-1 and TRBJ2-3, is KAGVTQTPRYLIKTRGQQVTLSCSPISGHRSVSWYQQTPGQGLQFLFEYFSETQRNKGNFPGRFSGRQFSNSRSEMNVSTLELGDSALYLCASNRRGSDGGYTQYFGPGTRLTVL.